The 24 T cell receptor beta chains presented below share a single source sample, sequenced in a study of naive and memory T cell subsets. General study points: A few larger clonotypes appeared in naive repertoires, especially CD8, possibly memory cells re-expressing CD45RA.

The beta constant-region primer was an equimolar mix of two oligonucleotides covering TRBC1 and TRBC2. Nested alpha and beta constant-region primers with the SP2 primer drove four PCR rounds on ligated cDNA. TCRdb reprocessed the UMI-ligation and nested PCR reads with MiXCR, giving one entry per CDR3 protein. The table lists 140,000 to 150,000 distinct CDR3 sequences, roughly 22% of them singletons. Their antigen targets remain unknown. Sequenced sample: naive CD4+ T cells from blood. The receptor source for this set is a human donor in good health.

This chain joins TRBV3-1 and TRBJ1-2; the D gene is possibly TRBD1 (6 bases). Germline V gene data show CDR1 as LGHDT and CDR2 as YNNKEL (reference sequence). The CDR3 runs to 14 residues. V was clipped by 1 base and J by 2 bases, with 8 bases between them. The CDR3 sequence: CASSQGQENYGYTF. The CDR3, as DNA: TGTGCCAGCAGCCAAGGACAGGAGAACTATGGCTACACCTTC.

This chain joins TRBV6-6 and TRBJ1-1; D is perhaps TRBD1 (6 bases). The CDR3 spans 16 residues. Germline values: CDR1 MNHNY, CDR2 SVGAGI (reference sequence). The germline V and J ends were trimmed by 6 bases and 4 bases, with 21 bases remaining between them. CDR3 region: CASSSEGSGVGTEAFF. As DNA, the CDR3 is TGTGCCAGCAGCTCCGAGGGGTCAGGGGTTGGCACTGAAGCTTTCTTT.

In its sample, this clonotype was seen a few times. The chain carries TRBV15 and TRBJ2-6; 9 bases agree with TRBD2. Germline-derived CDR1 and CDR2 are LNHNV and YYDKDF (reference sequence). This CDR3 contains 16 residues. The V segment lost 5 bases and the J segment 0 bases; nucleotides outside the gene matches: 2. The CDR3 region is CATSLAGYSGANVLTF. The CDR3 nucleotides read TGTGCCACCAGCCTAGCGGGGTACTCTGGGGCCAACGTCCTGACTTTC. The full variable domain, in which reference TRBV15 and TRBJ2-6 provide the parts outside the CDR3, is DAMVIQNPRYQVTQFGKPVTLSCSQTLNHNVMYWYQQKSSQAPKLLFHYYDKDFNNEADTPDNFQSRRPNTSFCFLDIRSPGLGDTAMYLCATSLAGYSGANVLTFGAGSRLTVL.

The rearrangement joins TRBV24-1 to TRBJ2-1; 7 bases agree with TRBD1. J gave up 1 base and V 3 bases, and 5 bases lay outside the gene matches. The CDR3 contains 16 residues. Germline lookup yields CDR1 KGHDR and CDR2 SFDVKD. For the CDR3, the DNA is TGTGCCACCAGTGATGCACAGGGGCTTTCCTACAATGAGCAGTTCTTC. It specifies CATSDAQGLSYNEQFF.

This clonotype was found a few times. The rearrangement joins TRBV20-1 to TRBJ1-5; D remains unclear. With 5 bases removed from V and 0 bases from J, the gap between germline ends came to 8 bases. The CDR3 spans 13 residues. CDR1 DFQATT and CDR2 SNEGSKA come from the germline V gene (reference sequence). CDR3 DNA sequence: TGCAGTGCTGGGTACTATAGCAATCAGCCCCAGCATTTT. This sequence encodes CSAGYYSNQPQHF.

V and J are TRBV6-2 or TRBV6-3 and TRBJ1-5, with 7 bases lining up with TRBD1. The CDR3 covers 14 residues. Unmatched junction bases numbered 6, after V lost 6 bases and J lost 4 bases. Germline CDR1 is MNHEY and CDR2 is SVGEGT. CDR3 in DNA: TGTGCCAGCAGCCCCCAGGGGGGGAATCAGCCCCAGCATTTT. Translating it yields CASSPQGGNQPQHF.

The rearrangement uses TRBV19 and TRBJ2-2; D gene uncertain. Trimming pared 7 bases from V and 0 bases from J, leaving 12 bases between. Germline CDR1 reads LNHDA; CDR2 reads SQIVND (reference sequence). The length of the CDR3 is 15 residues. The CDR3 nucleotides are TGTGCCAGTAAGGTCGGAAACGCGAACACCGGGGAGCTGTTTTTT. Translation gives CASKVGNANTGELFF.

A few counts support this clonotype. The V and J genes are TRBV28 and TRBJ1-2; a weak D match, TRBD1 (5 bases). Trimming took 1 base from V and 10 from J, leaving 13 bases between them. CDR3 length: 13 amino acids. The germline V gene has CDR1 MDHEN and CDR2 SYDVKM. The CDR3: CASSLYLRDVYTF. The CDR3 DNA reads TGTGCCAGCAGTTTATACCTGCGGGACGTCTACACCTTC.

The sample holds a few counts of this clonotype. This chain uses TRBV5-1 with TRBJ2-5; D is perhaps TRBD2 (6 bases). Germline loops: CDR1 SGHRS, CDR2 YFSETQ. The CDR3 has 16 amino acids. With 6 bases removed from V and 5 bases from J, the gap between germline ends came to 23 bases. The CDR3 nucleotides read TGCGCCAGCACCGACCGGAGGGCCGGGCCCACGGAGACCCAGTACTTC. Encoded protein: CASTDRRAGPTETQYF.

As for this clonotype: This may be a read error: a much more frequent sequence differs by one nucleotide. This chain links TRBV10-3 with TRBJ1-2; TRBD1 matches 10 bases. From germline, CDR1 is ENHRY and CDR2 SYGVKD. This CDR3 has 16 amino acids. CDR3 region: CAISESGQGVDYDYTF. CDR3 nucleotide sequence: TGTGCCATCAGTGAGTCCGGACAGGGGGTTGATTATGACTACACCTTC.

The chain uses TRBV6-2 or TRBV6-3 and TRBJ2-5; the match to TRBD2 covers 12 bases. The germline CDR1 and CDR2 sequences are MNHEY and SVGEGT. The J segment lost 4 bases and the V segment lost 5 bases, leaving 5 bases of the junction unmatched. There are 15 residues in the CDR3. The CDR3, as DNA: TGTGCCAGCAGTACCCCGGGACTAGCGGGAGAGACCCAGTACTTC. Its protein product is CASSTPGLAGETQYF.

This clonotype was seen a few times. V usage is TRBV6-4 and J usage is TRBJ2-1, with 7 bases lining up with TRBD2. V gave up 6 bases and J gave up 8 bases; unmatched junction bases: 13. This CDR3 comprises 15 residues. Germline V gene sequence: CDR1 MRHNA, CDR2 SNTAGT. The CDR3 sequence: CASRIRGSGFDEQFF. The CDR3 coding sequence is TGTGCCAGCAGGATCCGCGGGAGCGGATTCGATGAGCAGTTCTTC.

The V and J genes are TRBV29-1 and TRBJ2-7, with D tentatively TRBD1 (6 bases). CDR3 size: 13 residues. Germline V gene lookup returns CDR1 SQVTM and CDR2 ANQGSEA. V shed 7 bases and J shed 0 bases, with 13 bases lying between them. CDR3 loop: CSGWGRGSYEQYF. CDR3 bases: TGCAGCGGGTGGGGCAGGGGCTCCTACGAGCAGTACTTC.

This clonotype was recorded many times. The chain is built from TRBV6-2 or TRBV6-3 and TRBJ2-7, with D unclear. The CDR3 length is 14 residues. The V end lost 6 bases, the J end lost 3 bases, and 15 bases lay between the germline ends. Germline lookup yields CDR1 MNHEY and CDR2 SVGEGT. CDR3 residues: CASSAPGQLYEQYF. DNA of the CDR3: TGTGCCAGCAGCGCCCCGGGCCAACTCTACGAGCAGTACTTC.

This clonotype was detected a few times. The gene calls are TRBV3-1 and TRBJ1-1, with 8 bases matching TRBD1. CDR3 length: 14 amino acids. Germline CDR1 and CDR2: LGHDT and YNNKEL (reference sequence). J was trimmed by 4 bases and V by 1 base; bases with no gene match: 2. In DNA, the CDR3 is TGTGCCAGCAGCCAAGGGACAGGGAGCACTGAAGCTTTCTTT. It specifies CASSQGTGSTEAFF.

This clonotype has more than one count but fewer than ten. The rearrangement links TRBV3-1 to TRBJ2-1, with D unclear. The germline V gene encodes CDR1 LGHDT and CDR2 YNNKEL (reference sequence). V lost 1 base, J lost 7 bases, and 8 bases lay in between. The CDR3 contains 13 residues. In DNA form, the CDR3 reads TGTGCCAGCAGCCAAGTGAGTGGAAATGAGCAGTTCTTC. Its translation is CASSQVSGNEQFF.

This clonotype has a handful of counts. The chain uses TRBV6-2 or TRBV6-3 and TRBJ2-1, with D possibly TRBD2 on 6 matching bases. This CDR3 has 15 amino acids. Germline CDR1 MNHEY, CDR2 SVGEGT. Trimming stripped 7 bases from V and 13 bases from J, with 26 bases between. As DNA, the CDR3 is TGTGCCAGCACCCACGGGACTCAGCGTAACATGGATCAGTTCTTC. This codes for CASTHGTQRNMDQFF.

The chain recombines TRBV7-6 with TRBJ1-5; D is undetermined. In germline, CDR1 is SGHVS, CDR2 FNYEAQ. Trimming left V 5 bases short and J 4 bases short, with 12 bases between. This CDR3 has 14 amino acids. The CDR3 region is CASSRGELNQPQHF. The CDR3 nucleotides are TGTGCCAGCAGCCGAGGTGAATTAAATCAGCCCCAGCATTTT.

The chain joins TRBV10-3 to TRBJ2-2; weak D call: TRBD1 (5 bases). The CDR3 has 16 residues. CDR1 ENHRY and CDR2 SYGVKD come from the germline V gene. V lost 5 bases and J lost 7, with 20 bases in between. CDR3 DNA sequence: TGTGCCATCAGTTTATATATAGGACAAGGGAACGGGGAGCTGTTTTTT. It codes for CAISLYIGQGNGELFF.

There are a few counts of this clonotype. The rearrangement joins TRBV15 to TRBJ2-7; TRBD1 agrees at 7 bases. J lost 4 bases, V lost 2 bases, and 2 bases had no gene match. The CDR3 sequence is 13 residues long. Germline loops: CDR1 LNHNV, CDR2 YYDKDF (reference sequence). CDR3 sequence (DNA): TGTGCCACCAGCAGATCACAGGGGTACGAGCAGTACTTC. Protein product: CATSRSQGYEQYF. Full variable domain (remainder filled in from reference TRBV15 and TRBJ2-7): DAMVIQNPRYQVTQFGKPVTLSCSQTLNHNVMYWYQQKSSQAPKLLFHYYDKDFNNEADTPDNFQSRRPNTSFCFLDIRSPGLGDTAMYLCATSRSQGYEQYFGPGTRLTVT.

The chain has TRBV6-5 and TRBJ2-7, with 10 bases fitting TRBD2. V was pared by 0 bases and J by 2 bases, with 1 base of the junction left unmatched. CDR1 is MNHEY, CDR2 SVGAGI, per germline. The CDR3 spans 15 residues. The CDR3 spells CASSYSTSGTYEQYF. The CDR3 DNA reads as TGTGCCAGCAGTTACTCCACTAGCGGGACCTACGAGCAGTACTTC.

This clonotype was picked up many times. The chain carries TRBV4-3 and TRBJ1-5; no definite D call. CDR3 size: 17 residues. Germline CDR1 is LGHNA and CDR2 is YSLEER. V dropped 1 base and J dropped 0 bases, with 13 bases sitting between them. As DNA, the CDR3 is TGCGCCAGCAGCCAAGGACGACTACTATATAGCAATCAGCCCCAGCATTTT. Its translation is CASSQGRLLYSNQPQHF.

This clonotype was counted between two and nine times. CDR3 coding DNA: TGTGCCAGCAGTTTCACCAGCTCCAATGAGCAGTTCTTC. Residues: CASSFTSSNEQFF. This chain links TRBV12-3 or TRBV12-4 with TRBJ2-1; D gene unclear. The length of the CDR3 is 13 residues. V was shortened by 3 bases and J by 6 bases, with 9 bases between the two germline ends.

This clonotype was observed at least ten times. CDR3: CASSQEQAYEQYF. The CDR3 bases are TGCGCCAGCAGCCAAGAGCAGGCCTACGAGCAGTACTTC. The chain joins TRBV4-1 to TRBJ2-7; D gene unclear. In germline, CDR1 is MGHRA, CDR2 YSYEKL. This CDR3 has 13 residues. V was pared by 0 bases and J by 2 bases, with 5 bases between.